The clone carrying this TCR beta chain showed up many times. The source of the sample is a study of molecular identifiers for immune sequencing clone quantification. Both previously described methods and listed TCR primers were employed to make bulk TCR libraries. TCRdb independently ran MiXCR on the PCR reads; one entry per CDR3 protein. The table has more than 550,000 distinct CDR3 sequences, about 25% seen once. Input material: naive CD8+ T cells from blood, with Jurkat cell RNA spiked in. Specified subset: FACS-sorted CD8+CD4-CCR7+CD45RA+ naive T cells. The TCR was taken from a human donor in good health. Some libraries in this study had Jurkat cell RNA spiked in.

The DNA of the CDR3 is TGCGCCAGCAGCCAACTGCCAGGGCCAAAGTATTTT. This codes for CASSQLPGPKYF. The chain combines TRBV4-1 with TRBJ2-3; a weak D match, TRBD1 (5 bases). Trimming pared 2 bases from V and 13 bases from J, leaving 13 bases between. The germline CDR1 and CDR2 sequences are MGHRA and YSYEKL. This CDR3 has 12 amino acids.